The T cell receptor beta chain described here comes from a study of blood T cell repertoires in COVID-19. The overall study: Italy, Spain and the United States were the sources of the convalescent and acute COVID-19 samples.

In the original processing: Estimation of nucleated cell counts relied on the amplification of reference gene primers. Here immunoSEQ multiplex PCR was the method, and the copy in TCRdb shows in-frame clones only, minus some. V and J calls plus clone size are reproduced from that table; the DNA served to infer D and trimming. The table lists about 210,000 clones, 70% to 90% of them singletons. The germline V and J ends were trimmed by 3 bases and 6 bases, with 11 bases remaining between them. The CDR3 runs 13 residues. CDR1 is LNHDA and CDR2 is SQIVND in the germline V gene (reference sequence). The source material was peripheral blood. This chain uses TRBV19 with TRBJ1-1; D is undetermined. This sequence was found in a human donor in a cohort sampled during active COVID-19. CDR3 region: CASSIGLGAEAFF. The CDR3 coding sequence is TGTGCCAGTAGTATTGGTCTAGGCGCTGAAGCTTTCTTT. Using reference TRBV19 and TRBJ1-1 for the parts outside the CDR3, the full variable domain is DGGITQSPKYLFRKEGQNVTLSCEQNLNHDAMYWYRQDPGQGLRLIYYSQIVNDFQKGDIAEGYSVSREKKESFPLTVTSAQKNPTAFYLCASSIGLGAEAFFGQGTRLTVV.